These T cell receptor beta chains were read from a single sample in a study of blood T cell repertoires in COVID-19. Clones were sequenced by immunoSEQ multiplex PCR, and TCRdb holds only the in-frame ones, with some missing. Of over 120,000 clones detected, 88% appear once; the ten largest clones hold over 1.5%. Sequencing was done on a sample of peripheral blood. The receptors shown here come from a man in his 70s with acute or convalescent COVID-19. Each CDR3 is given with its conserved first and last residue. D genes are given only for firm matches. Clone size appears in some rows only: once, few, many, or a class for an expanded clone.

abundance: .
v_gene: TRBV6-6
j_gene: TRBJ1-2
d_gene: .
CDR3aa: CASSWGVSGYTF
CDR3nt: TGTGCCAGCAGTTGGGGGGTGAGCGGCTACACCTTC

abundance: .
v_gene: TRBV6-1
j_gene: TRBJ2-7
d_gene: .
CDR3aa: CASSDGTGVHEQYF
CDR3nt: TGTGCCAGCAGTGACGGTACGGGAGTCCACGAGCAGTACTTC

abundance: .
v_gene: TRBV6-5
j_gene: TRBJ1-2
d_gene: TRBD1
CDR3aa: CASSLRDRGLSGYTF
CDR3nt: TGTGCCAGCAGTCTCCGGGACAGGGGGCTAAGTGGCTACACCTTC

abundance: .
v_gene: TRBV9
j_gene: TRBJ2-3
d_gene: .
CDR3aa: CASSRRGSDTQYF
CDR3nt: TGTGCCAGCAGCCGGCGGGGTTCAGATACGCAGTATTTT

abundance: few
v_gene: TRBV2
j_gene: TRBJ1-6
d_gene: .
CDR3aa: CASSPDGREESPLHF
CDR3nt: TGTGCCAGCAGCCCCGACGGCAGGGAGGAGTCACCCCTCCACTTT

abundance: .
v_gene: TRBV3-1/TRBV3-2
j_gene: TRBJ1-3
d_gene: TRBD1
CDR3aa: CASSQGGTGNTIYF
CDR3nt: TGTGCCAGCAGCCAAGGCGGGACAGGTAACACCATATATTTT

abundance: .
v_gene: TRBV6-5
j_gene: TRBJ2-7
d_gene: .
CDR3aa: CASSYGLARSYEQYF
CDR3nt: TGTGCCAGCAGTTACGGGCTAGCGAGGTCCTACGAGCAGTACTTC

abundance: .
v_gene: TRBV2
j_gene: TRBJ2-5
d_gene: .
CDR3aa: CASSDQETQYF
CDR3nt: TGTGCCAGCAGTGACCAGGAGACCCAGTACTTC

abundance: once
v_gene: TRBV5-1
j_gene: TRBJ1-2
d_gene: TRBD1
CDR3aa: CASSYSQTGNYGYTF
CDR3nt: TGCGCCAGCAGCTATTCGCAGACAGGGAACTATGGCTACACCTTC

abundance: .
v_gene: TRBV5-1
j_gene: TRBJ1-1
d_gene: .
CDR3aa: CASSLQGITNTEAFF
CDR3nt: TGCGCCAGCAGCTTGCAGGGGATTACTAACACTGAAGCTTTCTTT

abundance: .
v_gene: TRBV5-1
j_gene: TRBJ2-7
d_gene: TRBD1
CDR3aa: CASSQGQPYEQYF
CDR3nt: TGCGCCAGCAGCCAGGGACAGCCCTACGAGCAGTACTTC

abundance: .
v_gene: TRBV7-2
j_gene: TRBJ2-7
d_gene: .
CDR3aa: CASSSRQEPGEQYF
CDR3nt: TGTGCCAGCAGTTCTAGACAGGAACCCGGCGAGCAGTACTTC

abundance: .
v_gene: TRBV7-8
j_gene: TRBJ2-2
d_gene: TRBD1
CDR3aa: CASRSGTGYTGELFF
CDR3nt: TGTGCCAGCAGGTCCGGGACAGGGTACACCGGGGAGCTGTTTTTT

abundance: .
v_gene: TRBV6-4
j_gene: TRBJ1-1
d_gene: TRBD1
CDR3aa: CASSVDRRTEAFF
CDR3nt: TGTGCCAGCAGCGTGGACAGGAGGACTGAAGCTTTCTTT

abundance: .
v_gene: TRBV3-1/TRBV3-2
j_gene: TRBJ2-7
d_gene: .
CDR3aa: CASSFSGSRAYEQYF
CDR3nt: TGTGCCAGCAGCTTTAGCGGTTCACGGGCCTACGAGCAGTACTTC

abundance: .
v_gene: TRBV19
j_gene: TRBJ1-2
d_gene: TRBD1
CDR3aa: CASSTPGQGNGYTF
CDR3nt: TGTGCCAGTAGCACACCGGGACAGGGAAATGGCTACACCTTC